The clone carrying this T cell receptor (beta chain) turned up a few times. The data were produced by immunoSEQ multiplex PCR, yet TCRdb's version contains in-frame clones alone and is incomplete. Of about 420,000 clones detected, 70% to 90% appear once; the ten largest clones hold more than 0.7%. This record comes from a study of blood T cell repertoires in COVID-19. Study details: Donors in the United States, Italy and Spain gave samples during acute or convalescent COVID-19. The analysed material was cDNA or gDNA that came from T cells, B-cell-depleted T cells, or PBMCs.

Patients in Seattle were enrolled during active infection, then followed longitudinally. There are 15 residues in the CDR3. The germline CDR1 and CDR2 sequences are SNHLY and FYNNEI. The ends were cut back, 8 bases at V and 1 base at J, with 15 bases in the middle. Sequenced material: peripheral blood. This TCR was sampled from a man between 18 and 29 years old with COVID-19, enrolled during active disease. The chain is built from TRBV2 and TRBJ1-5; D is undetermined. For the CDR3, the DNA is TGTGCCAGCGGGAGGGAGGAGAGAAGCAATCAGCCCCAGCATTTT. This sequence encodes CASGREERSNQPQHF.